The 3 T cell receptor beta chains given below trace back to one sample, sequenced in a study of blood T cell repertoires in COVID-19. TCRdb keeps only in-frame clones here, not all; method: immunoSEQ multiplex PCR. The profile shows 150,000 to 180,000 clones, less than 95% of them singletons. Sequencing was done on a sample of peripheral blood. These receptors were taken from a man between 50 and 59 years old with acute or convalescent COVID-19.

The chain has TRBV6-1 and TRBJ1-2, with D tentatively TRBD1 (5 bases). Germline CDR1 reads MNHNS; CDR2 reads SASEGT. V shed 3 bases and J shed 4 bases, with 21 bases lying between them. This CDR3 is 17 amino acids long. The CDR3 DNA is TGTGCCAGCAGTGAGGTCAGGGACTGGGGCGCTCTCTATGGCTACACCTTC. Its translation: CASSEVRDWGALYGYTF.

This chain joins TRBV11-2 and TRBJ2-5, with 9 bases fitting TRBD2. The CDR3 covers 16 residues. The V gene's germline CDR1 is SGHAT and CDR2 FQNNGV. V lost 8 bases, J lost 4 bases, and 14 bases stayed unmatched. As DNA, the CDR3 is TGTGCCAGCGCCCCCGGAGTAGCGGGAGTGGGAGAGACCCAGTACTTC. Amino acid sequence: CASAPGVAGVGETQYF.

The chain couples TRBV24-1 to TRBJ2-5; tentatively, D is TRBD2 (7 bases). The germline CDR1 and CDR2 sequences are KGHDR and SFDVKD. V lost 10 bases and J 0 bases, leaving 11 bases between the germline ends. The CDR3 is made up of 13 amino acids. The CDR3 region is CATGAGDQETQYF. As DNA, the CDR3 is TGTGCCACGGGGGCGGGGGACCAAGAGACCCAGTACTTC.